The rows below give T cell receptor beta chains drawn from one sample of a study of shared clonotypes between healthy human individuals. Repertoires were generated with immunoSEQ multiplex PCR, while TCRdb's copy carries only in-frame clones and drops some. Of 2,100,000 or so clones in the sample, 95% were seen once. Specimen: naive CD4+ T cells sorted from blood. The receptors were gathered from a man aged 18 to 29 in good health. CDR3s include the opening cysteine and the closing phenylalanine or tryptophan. A D gene is named only where the DNA matches it firmly. Size is stated for part of the rows, as once, few or many counts, or as a class when the clone is expanded.

TGCGCCAGCAGCTCTGGCCCGACTAGCGGGTTAGATACGCAGTATTTT,CASSSGPTSGLDTQYF,TRBJ2-3,.,TRBD2,TRBV5-1
TGTGCCAGCATGACACTAGCGGGAGTCGGCGAGCAGTACTTC,CASMTLAGVGEQYF,TRBJ2-7,.,TRBD2,TRBV2
TGCGCCAGCAGCCAAGAAGGACAGGGATTTAGCTCTGGGGCCAACGTCCTGACTTTC,CASSQEGQGFSSGANVLTF,TRBJ2-6,once,TRBD1,TRBV4-1
TGTGCCAGCAGCTTGGGCAGCGGGGCGAACACCGGGGAGCTGTTTTTT,CASSLGSGANTGELFF,TRBJ2-2,.,TRBD2,TRBV5-4
TGTGCCAGCAGCAATACCGACAGACCCCTTGGATCCTACGAGCAGTACTTC,CASSNTDRPLGSYEQYF,TRBJ2-7,.,.,TRBV7-8
TGTGCCAGCAGTACCCAAGCGGGGGCGACCTACGAGCAGTACTTC,CASSTQAGATYEQYF,TRBJ2-7,.,TRBD2,TRBV27
TGTGCCAGCAGCGGAGGGGGCCTAGCGGGAACAGAGACCCAGTACTTC,CASSGGGLAGTETQYF,TRBJ2-5,once,TRBD2,TRBV9
TGCGCCAGCAGCTTGAGCGGGAACTACAATGAGCAGTTCTTC,CASSLSGNYNEQFF,TRBJ2-1,.,TRBD2,TRBV5-1
TGTGCCAGCAGCCCCCGGGACAGGGTAACCTACGAGCAGTACTTC,CASSPRDRVTYEQYF,TRBJ2-7,.,TRBD1,TRBV7-8
TGTGCCAGCAGCTTAGTCCTGACAGCAACTAATGAAAAACTGTTTTTT,CASSLVLTATNEKLFF,TRBJ1-4,.,.,TRBV7-9
TGTGCCAGCAGATCCACAGGGGACTCCTACGAGCAGTACTTC,CASRSTGDSYEQYF,TRBJ2-7,once,TRBD1,TRBV6-5
TGCGCCAGCAGCATGGACAGGGCAAACATAGATACGCAGTATTTT,CASSMDRANIDTQYF,TRBJ2-3,.,TRBD1,TRBV5-1
TGTGCCAGTAGCGTGACTAGCGGGAACGCCAACGAGCAGTACTTC,CASSVTSGNANEQYF,TRBJ2-7,.,TRBD2,TRBV19
TGTGCCTCCCAGGTGAGAGGGAACACTGAAGCTTTCTTT,CASQVRGNTEAFF,TRBJ1-1,.,.,TRBV6-1
TGCGCCAGCAGCCAACCCGACAGGGCGTCGGATACGCAGTATTTT,CASSQPDRASDTQYF,TRBJ2-3,.,TRBD1,TRBV4-1
TGCAGCGTCCTAATCTCCGGCGTTCGGACAGATACGCAGTATTTT,CSVLISGVRTDTQYF,TRBJ2-3,.,.,TRBV29-1
TGTGCCAGCAACCTCAGGGGGGTTCTCACAGATACGCAGTATTTT,CASNLRGVLTDTQYF,TRBJ2-3,once,.,TRBV6-1
TGTGCCAGCAGTGAAGCCGGCGAGCAGTACTTC,CASSEAGEQYF,TRBJ2-7,.,.,TRBV2
TGTGCCAGCAGTTACCCGATTTCAGGAAACACCATATATTTT,CASSYPISGNTIYF,TRBJ1-3,.,.,TRBV6-7
TGTGCCAGTAGTATAGCTGGGGCTGGGGCCAACGTCCTGACTTTC,CASSIAGAGANVLTF,TRBJ2-6,.,.,TRBV19
TGTGCCAGCAGTTACGCCAAGGCTGCTAATGAGCAGTTCTTC,CASSYAKAANEQFF,TRBJ2-1,.,.,TRBV6-5
TGTGCCAGCAGTGAGACTAGCGGGGGCTACAATGAGCAGTTCTTC,CASSETSGGYNEQFF,TRBJ2-1,.,TRBD2,TRBV6-4
TGTGCCAGCAGTTCACAGACAGGGAACACTGAAGCTTTCTTT,CASSSQTGNTEAFF,TRBJ1-1,.,.,TRBV6-6
TGCGCCAGCAGCTTGTGGATTCCGGGACGGGTAAACAGGGACACTGAAGCTTTCTTT,CASSLWIPGRVNRDTEAFF,TRBJ1-1,.,.,TRBV5-1
TGTGCCAGCAGTTTGGAACCGGGACCACACAATGAGCAGTTCTTC,CASSLEPGPHNEQFF,TRBJ2-1,.,.,TRBV27
TGTGCCAGCAGCCCGGGACAGGTGCCCTACGAGCAGTACTTC,CASSPGQVPYEQYF,TRBJ2-7,.,TRBD1,TRBV2
TGTGCCAGCAGTAAATCTCGCCGAGTGGACACTGAAGCTTTCTTT,CASSKSRRVDTEAFF,TRBJ1-1,.,.,TRBV4-2
TGTGCCAGCAGTTCGACAGGGGATGCCAAAAACATTCAGTACTTC,CASSSTGDAKNIQYF,TRBJ2-4,.,TRBD1,TRBV6-5
TGTGCCAGCAGTGAATTTGGTGGTTCTGGAAACACCATATATTTT,CASSEFGGSGNTIYF,TRBJ1-3,.,.,TRBV25-1
TGTGCCAGCAGGCGGACTCCATCCTACAATGAGCAGTTCTTC,CASRRTPSYNEQFF,TRBJ2-1,.,.,TRBV7-2
TGTGCCAGCAAGCTTCGCTCTGGAAACACCATATATTTT,CASKLRSGNTIYF,TRBJ1-3,.,.,TRBV6-1
TGTGCCAGCAGCTTAGGTACTAGCGGTACCTACAATGAGCAGTTCTTC,CASSLGTSGTYNEQFF,TRBJ2-1,.,TRBD2,TRBV13
TGTGCCAGCAGCGTAGGGTCGCGGGGGGGCCAAGAGACCCAGTACTTC,CASSVGSRGGQETQYF,TRBJ2-5,.,TRBD2,TRBV9
TGTGCCAGCAGGGGACAGGGGTATCAGCCCCAGCATTTT,CASRGQGYQPQHF,TRBJ1-5,.,TRBD1,TRBV6-1
TGCGCCAGCAGCTTAGATACAGGGGGCAATCAGCCCCAGCATTTT,CASSLDTGGNQPQHF,TRBJ1-5,few,TRBD1,TRBV5-1
TGTGCCAGCAGTTATGGCGGGAGCACAGATACGCAGTATTTT,CASSYGGSTDTQYF,TRBJ2-3,.,.,TRBV6-6
TGTGCCAGCAGCCCTGAGGGGGGCCACTACAATGAGCAGTTCTTC,CASSPEGGHYNEQFF,TRBJ2-1,.,.,TRBV11-2
TGTGCCAGCAGGCTAGCGGGAAGCACAGATACGCAGTATTTT,CASRLAGSTDTQYF,TRBJ2-3,.,TRBD2,TRBV6-1
TGTGCCAGCAGTAGATCTGAACATAGCAATCAGCCCCAGCATTTT,CASSRSEHSNQPQHF,TRBJ1-5,.,.,TRBV6-5
TGTGCCAGCAGCGGGGACAAAATACATCAGCCCCAGCATTTT,CASSGDKIHQPQHF,TRBJ1-5,.,.,TRBV28
TGTGCCAGCAGCTTAAGCGGGAGGGCCGTCGGGACCCAGTACTTC,CASSLSGRAVGTQYF,TRBJ2-5,.,TRBD2,TRBV7-2
TGTGCCAGCAGTTCGCTCGGACAGGGACACTACGAGCAGTACTTC,CASSSLGQGHYEQYF,TRBJ2-7,.,TRBD1,TRBV6-5
TGTGCCAGCAGGTCTAGCGGGCAAGGCGGGGAGCTGTTTTTT,CASRSSGQGGELFF,TRBJ2-2,.,TRBD2,TRBV6-5
TGCGCCAGCAGCCAAGTCTCAGCGGGAGGTTACAATGAGCAGTTCTTC,CASSQVSAGGYNEQFF,TRBJ2-1,.,TRBD2,TRBV4-1
TGTGCCAGTAGTTCGGGGGGTGGCAGTGAGCAGTTCTTC,CASSSGGGSEQFF,TRBJ2-1,.,TRBD2,TRBV19
TGTGCCATCAGTGTTGGGACAGGGGTTAATTCACCCCTCCACTTT,CAISVGTGVNSPLHF,TRBJ1-6,.,TRBD1,TRBV10-3
TGTGCCATCAGTAAAAGACAGGGGACGGACTATGGCTACACCTTC,CAISKRQGTDYGYTF,TRBJ1-2,.,TRBD1,TRBV10-3
TGTGTTACAACCAGCCTCTCTGGAAACACCATATATTTT,CVTTSLSGNTIYF,TRBJ1-3,.,.,TRBV7-9
TGTGCCAGCAGATACCGGGACAGGGGCTCCTACGAGCAGTACTTC,CASRYRDRGSYEQYF,TRBJ2-7,.,TRBD1,TRBV6-5
TGCAGCGTGAGGGGTTTATCCAAAAACATTCAGTACTTC,CSVRGLSKNIQYF,TRBJ2-4,once,.,TRBV29-1
TGTGCCAGCAGTTCCTCCCGGACAGGGGGCAGCTATGGCTACACCTTC,CASSSSRTGGSYGYTF,TRBJ1-2,.,TRBD1,TRBV27
TGTGCCAGCAGAATCGGGACCCTGGAGGAAAAACTGTTTTTT,CASRIGTLEEKLFF,TRBJ1-4,.,.,TRBV28
TGTGCCAGCAGCACAGGGTTCCCAACCGGCAATGAGCAGTTCTTC,CASSTGFPTGNEQFF,TRBJ2-1,.,.,TRBV6-6
TGTGCCAGCAGTGCCCTACACACGAACACTGAAGCTTTCTTT,CASSALHTNTEAFF,TRBJ1-1,.,.,TRBV6-5
TGTGCCTGGAGCCCCCGGTCAGGGGAGTATTCACCCCTCCACTTT,CAWSPRSGEYSPLHF,TRBJ1-6,.,.,TRBV30